What follows is one T cell receptor (beta chain) and its context. The antigen remains undetermined. The data are from a study of cytomegalovirus exposure and HLA in healthy donors. The germline V gene encodes CDR1 GTSNPN and CDR2 SVGIG (reference sequence). V was pared by 5 bases and J by 6 bases, with 10 bases between. The CDR3 covers 12 residues. Study conclusions and caveats: Later on, an analysis showed TCR association rates differing by HLA locus, with DRB1 the most and HLA-C the fewest.

Primers included in the PCR were 60 Vbeta and 13 Jbeta primers. In the source study's methods: In a later analysis, tens of millions of unique TCR beta chains included roughly 11 million shared by two or more donors. Here immunoSEQ multiplex PCR was the method, and the copy in TCRdb shows in-frame clones only, minus some. The V and J calls and clone size were taken over from that table, and D and trimming were inferred from the DNA. The sample gives 200,000 to 250,000 clones, about 80% of which show up once; roughly 0.58% is in the top ten. Sequencing was carried out using PBMCs. The source of this sequence is a woman aged 40 to 49 in good health and CMV-seronegative. J is TRBJ2-2 and V is TRBV30; no reliable D call. CDR3 DNA: TGTGCCTGGCCATCCCAGGCCGGGGAGCTGTTTTTT. Its translation: CAWPSQAGELFF. Variable domain in full (rest from reference TRBV30 and TRBJ2-2): SQTIHQWPATLVQPVGSPLSLECTVEGTSNPNLYWYRQAAGRGLQLLFYSVGIGQISSEVPQNLSASRPQDRQFILSSKKLLLSDSGFYLCAWPSQAGELFFGEGSRLTVL.